This TCR beta chain comes out of a study of blood T cells in healthy people across ages. This CDR3 region has 15 residues. V was clipped by 2 bases and J by 1 base, with 11 bases between them. The germline V gene has CDR1 ENHRY and CDR2 SYGVKD. Sample-barcoded 5' priming and a J-beta primer mix drove a second PCR of about 7 to 11 cycles. TCRdb reprocessed the 5' RACE reads with MiXCR, giving one entry per CDR3 protein. Among 650,000 to 1,000,000 distinct CDR3 sequences, around 34% were seen once, and the ten largest hold 10% to 15%. The specimen sequenced was blood. This clonotype originated in a man aged 18 to 35 in good health. This chain uses TRBV10-3 with TRBJ1-2, with no clear D. CDR3 DNA: TGTGCCATCAGTGAGGGGTCAGGTGTTAACTATGGCTACACCTTC. This sequence encodes CAISEGSGVNYGYTF.